This T cell receptor beta chain was observed in a study of Ad26.COV2.S vaccination and SARS-CoV-2 variants. Study details: Ad26.COV2.S shots went into the muscle once or twice, 56 days apart. Study results and caveats: Reportedly, spike-specific CD8+ and CD4+ T cell responses achieved substantial breadth once vaccination had taken place. Total T cell responses, in the TCR breadth and depth analyses, may have been underestimated.

About this clone itself: The target antigen is unknown.

Documented treatment: over 15 received Ad26.COV2.S at low or high dose, single or two shots; several received placebo; per-sample allocation not given. Day 63 following the first vaccine or placebo injection was when the samples were taken. Clones were read by immunoSEQ multiplex PCR, and TCRdb kept only the in-frame ones, dropping some. This sample has 400,000 or so clones, with approximately 91% found just once. The length of the CDR3 is 17 residues. Trimming shortened V by 0 bases and J by 7 bases, and 21 bases separated the two germline ends. The V gene's germline CDR1 is LNHDA and CDR2 SQIVND (reference sequence).

This specimen consisted of peripheral blood, obtained in a trial of Ad26.COV2.S vaccine versus placebo. The chain combines TRBV19 with TRBJ1-2; no clear D gene. The receptor was isolated from a person between 18 and 59 years old who received the Ad26.COV2.S COVID-19 vaccine or a placebo. In DNA form, the CDR3 reads TGTGCCAGTAGTATAGATCAATCCCGAGCGGGTTTAGCTGGCTACACCTTC. It is translated as CASSIDQSRAGLAGYTF.